The text below deals with one TCR beta chain. Its antigen is unidentified. Primers for the PCR totalled 60 Vbeta and 13 Jbeta. Libraries were prepared by immunoSEQ multiplex PCR; TCRdb keeps only in-frame clonotypes and omits some of them. The data contain 100,000 to 150,000 clones, over 70% of them seen just once; the ten biggest clones take up 4%. This entry is derived from a study of cytomegalovirus exposure and HLA in healthy donors. Study outcomes and limitations: Productive rates of about 87% or about 30% were seen for most TCR beta V segments in an earlier analysis. Exclusion applied to some V segments, including TRBV6-2 and TRBV6-3, as they were indistinguishable.

The CDR3 is made up of 14 amino acids. The V end lost 4 bases, the J end lost 6 bases, and 15 bases lay between the germline ends. From germline, CDR1 is MDHEN and CDR2 SYDVKM. This TCR was sampled from a middle-aged man in good health and CMV-seropositive. The specimen sequenced was PBMCs. The chain has TRBV28 and TRBJ1-2; weak D call: TRBD1 (5 bases). For the CDR3, the DNA is TGTGCCAGCAGTTCCTTCGCGGGGACGAATGGCTACACCTTC. As protein: CASSSFAGTNGYTF.